The 26 T cell receptor beta chains below were found in one sample sequenced in a study of PD-1 blockade in classical Hodgkin lymphoma. Produced via immunoSEQ multiplex PCR; TCRdb's table is partial and in-frame only. The top ten hold roughly 6.2% of the sample, which has 20,000 or so clones, around four fifths seen once. As for time point: cycle 4 day 1 (C4D1), after six to seven weeks of nivolumab. Every patient experienced relapse after autologous stem cell transplantation, and brentuximab vedotin exposure varied. This sample comprised peripheral blood mononuclear cells (PBMCs), obtained before the fourth cycle of nivolumab. These receptors were taken from a human donor with classical Hodgkin lymphoma.

The gene calls are TRBV19 and TRBJ1-1; D is perhaps TRBD1 (5 bases). CDR1 and CDR2 from the germline V gene are LNHDA and SQIVND (reference sequence). This CDR3 is built from 13 residues. V was pared by 3 bases and J by 8 bases, with 13 bases between. CDR3 loop: CASSIQGAFEAFF. The CDR3 DNA reads as TGTGCCAGTAGTATCCAAGGGGCTTTCGAAGCTTTCTTT.

The chain combines TRBV11-2 with TRBJ2-5; D is possibly TRBD2 (6 bases). Per the germline V gene, CDR1 is SGHAT and CDR2 is FQNNGV. The germline V and J ends were trimmed by 5 bases and 2 bases, with 21 bases remaining between them. The CDR3 spans 17 residues. The CDR3 reads CASSPGRGTVGQETQYF. The CDR3 region has the DNA TGTGCCAGCAGCCCGGGACGGGGGACCGTGGGGCAAGAGACCCAGTACTTC. The full variable domain, rest sourced from reference TRBV11-2 and TRBJ2-5, is EAGVAQSPRYKIIEKRQSVAFWCNPISGHATLYWYQQILGQGPKLLIQFQNNGVVDDSQLPKDRFSAERLKGVDSTLKIQPAKLEDSAVYLCASSPGRGTVGQETQYFGPGTRLLVL.

The rearrangement uses TRBV11-2 and TRBJ1-1; 8 nucleotides align to TRBD1. This CDR3 contains 12 residues. Looked up from germline, CDR1 is SGHAT and CDR2 is FQNNGV. Germline trimming cut 5 bases from V and 5 bases from J; bases unmatched to any gene: 1. For the CDR3, the DNA is TGTGCCAGCAGCAACAGGGGGACTGAAGCTTTCTTT. The encoded protein is CASSNRGTEAFF.

The chain uses TRBV25-1 and TRBJ2-3; D may be TRBD1 (6 bases). The CDR3 length is 15 residues. Germline-derived CDR1 and CDR2 are MGHDK and SYGVNS. Trimming stripped 4 bases from V and 0 bases from J, with 11 bases between. CDR3 region: CASSGWTASTDTQYF. CDR3 bases: TGTGCCAGCAGTGGATGGACAGCTAGCACAGATACGCAGTATTTT.

The chain couples TRBV7-2 to TRBJ2-7; 10 nucleotides align to TRBD1. Per the germline V gene, CDR1 is SGHTA and CDR2 is FQGNSA. The CDR3 length is 16 residues. The ends lost 1 base at V and 2 bases at J; junction bases unmatched: 5. CDR3 coding DNA: TGTGCCAGCAGCTTAGGACGACAGGGGGCTACCTACGAGCAGTACTTC. Its protein is CASSLGRQGATYEQYF.

The V and J genes are TRBV11-3 and TRBJ1-2; TRBD1 is a possible D gene (5 bases). The CDR3 has 14 residues. Germline lookup yields CDR1 SGHNT and CDR2 YENEEA. The V end was cut by 1 base, the J end by 2 bases, with 8 bases between. The CDR3 coding sequence is TGTGCCAGCAGCTTAGGACAGAGAAACTATGGCTACACCTTC. Translating it yields CASSLGQRNYGYTF.

The rearrangement joins TRBV2 to TRBJ2-5, with 9 bases matching TRBD2. The CDR3 spans 15 residues. With V trimmed by 3 bases and J by 2 bases, 4 bases remained unmatched. Germline loops: CDR1 SNHLY, CDR2 FYNNEI. CDR3 amino acids: CASSESRGGQETQYF. CDR3 in DNA: TGTGCCAGCAGTGAGTCGCGGGGGGGTCAAGAGACCCAGTACTTC.

The chain is built from TRBV21-1 and TRBJ2-5; the D segment call TRBD2 is taken from the table without a DNA check. TRBV21-1 corresponds to a pseudogene. This CDR3 has 15 amino acids. CDR3 DNA: TGTGCCAGCACCCGGGAGCTTTGGGTGGGGGAGACCCAGTACTTC. It codes for CASTRELWVGETQYF.

The genes are TRBV28 and TRBJ1-2; tentatively, D is TRBD1 (6 bases). CDR3 size: 15 residues. Trimming cost V 7 bases and J 4 bases, with 19 bases left between them. Looked up from germline, CDR1 is MDHEN and CDR2 is SYDVKM. The CDR3 nucleotides read TGTGCCAGCAAAACACAGGGTAAAAGGAGCTATGGCTACACCTTC. This translates into CASKTQGKRSYGYTF.

This chain uses TRBV28 with TRBJ1-2, with D hard to call. V was trimmed by 5 bases and J by 0 bases, leaving 19 bases between them. This CDR3 region has 17 residues. Germline V gene data show CDR1 as MDHEN and CDR2 as SYDVKM. CDR3 in DNA: TGTGCCAGCAGTCCTTTCAATGAAGGTGAAGCTAACTATGGCTACACCTTC. Residues: CASSPFNEGEANYGYTF.

The V gene is TRBV9, the J gene TRBJ1-6; D is possibly TRBD1 (6 bases). Germline CDR1 and CDR2: SGDLS and YYNGEE. V lost 2 bases, J lost 7 bases, and 7 bases lay in between. CDR3 length equals 13 residues. In nucleotides, the CDR3 is TGTGCCAGCAGCGTCACAGGGAATTCACCCCTCCACTTT. Residues: CASSVTGNSPLHF.

This clone appeared a single time. V and J are TRBV2 and TRBJ1-4; maybe TRBD1 (5 bases). CDR3 length equals 15 residues. With 6 bases removed from V and 2 bases from J, the gap between germline ends came to 13 bases. From germline, CDR1 is SNHLY and CDR2 FYNNEI. CDR3 sequence (DNA): TGTGCCAGCAGGAGGGACCGATCCACTAATGAAAAACTGTTTTTT. Amino acids: CASRRDRSTNEKLFF.

The chain combines TRBV2 with TRBJ2-3; no clear D gene. Germline V CDR1 and CDR2: SNHLY, FYNNEI. The CDR3 is made up of 15 amino acids. V lost 5 bases and J lost 1, with 13 bases in between. In nucleotides, the CDR3 is TGTGCCAGCAGTCCTCAGCCCGCAGGCACAGATACGCAGTATTTT. This translates into CASSPQPAGTDTQYF.

The chain links TRBV27 to TRBJ1-1; 8 bases align to TRBD1. CDR3 size: 19 residues. Germline-derived CDR1 and CDR2 are MNHEY and SMNVEV (reference sequence). V lost 6 bases to trimming and J lost 3 bases; unmatched junction nucleotides: 21. The CDR3, as DNA: TGTGCCAGCAGCAGTACCGTCAGGGGGCTTCGATTCATGCACACTGAAGCTTTCTTT. Translation gives CASSSTVRGLRFMHTEAFF.

The chain uses TRBV4-3 and TRBJ1-2; possibly TRBD1 for D (6 bases). With 1 base removed from V and 4 bases from J, the gap between germline ends came to 13 bases. CDR3 length: 15 residues. Germline assignment: CDR1 LGHNA and CDR2 YSLEER. CDR3 in DNA: TGCGCCAGCAGCCAAGGGGTAGGGGGAATCTATGGCTACACCTTC. It yields the protein CASSQGVGGIYGYTF.

The chain combines TRBV2 with TRBJ1-5; D remains ambiguous. The CDR3 has 14 amino acids. Germline V gene sequence: CDR1 SNHLY, CDR2 FYNNEI. Trimming stripped 5 bases from V and 1 base from J, with 9 bases between. The CDR3 DNA is TGTGCCAGCAGTTGGACTCAAAGCAATCAGCCCCAGCATTTT. Translating it yields CASSWTQSNQPQHF.

The chain employs TRBV27 and TRBJ1-2; D might be TRBD1 (6 bases). This CDR3 has 14 residues. V lost 5 bases to trimming and J lost 5 bases, with 15 bases between them. CDR1 and CDR2 (germline): MNHEY, SMNVEV (reference sequence). The CDR3 spells CASSLTGTSYGYTF. In DNA form, the CDR3 reads TGTGCCAGCAGTCTTACAGGGACCTCTTATGGCTACACCTTC.

The chain couples TRBV28 to TRBJ2-7; 7 bases line up with TRBD2. Trimming removed 1 base from V and 0 bases from J; junction bases left unmatched: 6. The CDR3 runs to 16 residues. Per germline, CDR1 MDHEN and CDR2 SYDVKM. CDR3 DNA: TGTGCCAGCAGTTTATTCGCTAGCGGCAGCTCCTACGAGCAGTACTTC. Its protein is CASSLFASGSSYEQYF. The full variable domain, with the rest looked up from reference TRBV28 and TRBJ2-7, is DVKVTQSSRYLVKRTGEKVFLECVQDMDHENMFWYRQDPGLGLRLIYFSYDVKMKEKGDIPEGYSVSREKKERFSLILESASTNQTSMYLCASSLFASGSSYEQYFGPGTRLTVT.

The chain employs TRBV9 and TRBJ1-3; no clear D. Trimming left V 0 bases short and J 0 bases short, with 10 bases between. This CDR3 comprises 16 residues. Germline V gives CDR1 SGDLS, CDR2 YYNGEE. The CDR3 nucleotides read TGTGCCAGCAGCGTAGGTCGGACGGCCTCTGGAAACACCATATATTTT. It codes for CASSVGRTASGNTIYF.

The chain carries TRBV11-2 and TRBJ1-3; D gene uncertain. The germline V and J ends were trimmed by 5 bases and 1 base, with 9 bases remaining between them. The CDR3 extends over 14 amino acids. Germline loops: CDR1 SGHAT, CDR2 FQNNGV. CDR3 region: CASSPSRSGNTIYF. CDR3 nucleotides: TGTGCCAGCAGCCCGTCGAGGTCTGGAAACACCATATATTTT.

V gene TRBV5-1 combines with J gene TRBJ1-2, with a tentative D call TRBD1 (5 bases). There are 12 residues in the CDR3. The germline V gene encodes CDR1 SGHRS and CDR2 YFSETQ. V dropped 0 bases and J dropped 7 bases, with 7 bases sitting between them. CDR3 loop: CASSLAGGGYTF. CDR3 sequence (DNA): TGCGCCAGCAGCTTGGCGGGGGGTGGCTACACCTTC.

The gene calls are TRBV5-6 and TRBJ1-4; unclear D gene. The V and J ends lost 2 bases and 5 bases respectively, with 7 bases between them. CDR1 is SGHDT and CDR2 is YYEEEE in the germline V gene. The CDR3 spans 13 residues. The CDR3: CASSFERNEKLFF. The CDR3, as DNA: TGTGCCAGCAGCTTTGAGAGAAATGAAAAACTGTTTTTT. The whole variable domain, filled in from reference TRBV5-6 and TRBJ1-4, reads DAGVTQSPTHLIKTRGQQVTLRCSPKSGHDTVSWYQQALGQGPQFIFQYYEEEERQRGNFPDRFSGHQFPNYSSELNVNALLLGDSALYLCASSFERNEKLFFGSGTQLSVL.

The rearrangement uses TRBV19 and TRBJ2-1; the D gene is possibly TRBD1 (5 bases). Trimming took off 4 bases at V and 0 bases at J, with 10 bases between the two ends. Germline CDR1 reads LNHDA; CDR2 reads SQIVND (reference sequence). The CDR3 covers 15 residues. The CDR3 region has the DNA TGTGCCAGTAGTAAACAGGTTAGCTCCTACAATGAGCAGTTCTTC. It translates to CASSKQVSSYNEQFF.

The chain is built from TRBV9 and TRBJ1-1; no clear D gene. CDR1 is SGDLS and CDR2 is YYNGEE in the germline V gene. The CDR3 extends over 13 amino acids. V lost 3 bases, J lost 1 base, and 7 bases lay in between. The CDR3 bases are TGTGCCAGCAGCGGGCGAGAGAACACTGAAGCTTTCTTT. Translating gives CASSGRENTEAFF.

The genes are TRBV6-1 and TRBJ1-5; D unresolved. V dropped 0 bases and J dropped 7 bases, with 19 bases sitting between them. The CDR3 is 17 residues long. CDR1 is MNHNS, CDR2 SASEGT, per germline. The CDR3 loop reads CASSEALRGSFGQPQHF. The DNA for the CDR3 is TGTGCCAGCAGTGAAGCGCTTCGGGGTAGTTTCGGGCAGCCCCAGCATTTT.

The rearrangement joins TRBV25-1 to TRBJ2-3, with D possibly TRBD1 on 5 matching bases. The CDR3 is made up of 13 amino acids. CDR1 MGHDK and CDR2 SYGVNS come from the germline V gene. Trimming shortened V by 4 bases and J by 2 bases, and 7 bases separated the two germline ends. The CDR3 region is CASSVGDTDTQYF. In nucleotides, the CDR3 is TGTGCCAGCAGTGTAGGGGACACAGATACGCAGTATTTT.